This T cell receptor (beta chain) emerged from a study of blood T cells in healthy people across ages. Study-wide points: It was the long-lived donors that had more naive CD4+ cells and higher diversity than aged donors.

V was clipped by 1 base and J by 8 bases, with 14 bases between them. The CDR3 consists of 14 residues. Germline V gene sequence: CDR1 SGHTA, CDR2 FQGNSA. To note about this clonotype: The antigen is undetermined.

Through a sample-barcoded 5' primer and a J-beta primer mix, a second PCR was run for roughly 6 to 11 cycles. TCRdb reprocessed the 5' RACE reads with MiXCR, giving one entry per CDR3 protein. The sample lists hundreds of thousands of distinct CDR3 sequences, 25% occurring once. These same data were also listed under a study on T cells of mothers and their children. From that report: Sequencing returned over 9 million TCR beta CDR3 reads per mother and approximately 3 million per child. Unrelated mother-child pairs always had slightly, but never significantly, lower normalized overlap than related pairs.

The J gene is TRBJ1-2, the V gene TRBV7-2, with D possibly matching TRBD1 (6 bases). This clonotype was sampled from a boy younger than 18 in good health. Specimen: blood. The CDR3 DNA is TGTGCCAGCAGCTTAGTCGGGGGGGCTCGGGGCTACACCTTC. Amino acid sequence: CASSLVGGARGYTF.